The subject of this entry is one TCR beta chain. This sample was included in a study of CD8+ T cells in alopecia areata. Across the study: The duration of tofacitinib was 6 to 18 months, with 6 months off drug afterward.

Treatment given: oral pan-JAK inhibitor, 5-10 mg twice daily. Germline assignment: CDR1 KGHSH and CDR2 LQKENI. Trimming pared 3 bases from V and 1 base from J, leaving 13 bases between. The CDR3 extends over 15 amino acids. Following extraction, RNA underwent reverse transcription to cDNA, which served as the sequencing template. This table comes from immunoSEQ multiplex PCR, and its TCRdb copy is limited to in-frame clones, with some not included. The sample lists about 210,000 clones, about 40% occurring once. V usage is TRBV18 and J usage is TRBJ2-7; D unclear. The clonotype originates from a human donor with alopecia areata. This material consisted of CD4+ T cells sorted from blood, taken at roughly week 36, from a patient treated with tofacitinib. As DNA, the CDR3 is TGTGCCAGCTCACCGTACGTGGGTATGTCCTACGAGCAGTACTTC. Translating gives CASSPYVGMSYEQYF.